This T cell receptor (beta chain) was documented in a study of blood T cell repertoires in COVID-19. Study overall: In each case, the material was cDNA or gDNA derived from T cells, B-cell-depleted T cells, or PBMCs.

Germline assignment: CDR1 SGHVS and CDR2 FQNEAQ. The germline V and J ends were trimmed by 5 bases and 1 base, with 8 bases remaining between them. This CDR3 is 13 amino acids long. TCRdb's table, derived via immunoSEQ multiplex PCR, lists solely in-frame clones and lacks some. The table includes 130,000 or so clones, approximately 84% detected once. Source material: peripheral blood. This rearrangement joins TRBV7-8 to TRBJ1-1; D is possibly TRBD1 (5 bases). The clonotype comes from an elderly woman with acute or convalescent COVID-19. Here the CDR3 DNA reads TGTGCCAGCAGCCCTGGACAGAACACTGAAGCTTTCTTT. Translated, it gives CASSPGQNTEAFF.